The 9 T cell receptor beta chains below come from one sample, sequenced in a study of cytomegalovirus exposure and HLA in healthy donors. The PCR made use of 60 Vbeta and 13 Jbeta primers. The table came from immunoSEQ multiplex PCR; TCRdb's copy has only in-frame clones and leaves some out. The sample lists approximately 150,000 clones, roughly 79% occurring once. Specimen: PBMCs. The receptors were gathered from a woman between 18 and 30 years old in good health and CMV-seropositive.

The CDR3 region is CASSYSGGLAYEQYF. The CDR3 nucleotides are TGTGCCAGCAGCTACAGCGGGGGTCTCGCTTACGAGCAGTACTTC. The J gene is TRBJ2-7, the V gene TRBV5-6; 8 nucleotides match TRBD2. The CDR3 runs 15 residues. Germline CDR1 SGHDT, CDR2 YYEEEE. With 3 bases clipped from V and 4 bases from J, the junction kept 9 bases outside the gene matches.

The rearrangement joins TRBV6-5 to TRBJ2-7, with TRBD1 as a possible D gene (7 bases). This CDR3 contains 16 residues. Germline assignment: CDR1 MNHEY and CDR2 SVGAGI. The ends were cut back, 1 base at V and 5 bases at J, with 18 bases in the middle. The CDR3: CASSYFFIQGGNEQYF. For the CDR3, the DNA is TGTGCCAGCAGTTACTTCTTCATCCAGGGGGGTAACGAGCAGTACTTC.

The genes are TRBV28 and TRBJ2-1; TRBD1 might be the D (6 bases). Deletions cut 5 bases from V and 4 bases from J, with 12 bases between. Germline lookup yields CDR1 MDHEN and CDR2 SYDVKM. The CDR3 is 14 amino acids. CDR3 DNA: TGTGCCAGCAGTCCACCCGGGACATACAATGAGCAGTTCTTC. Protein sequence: CASSPPGTYNEQFF.

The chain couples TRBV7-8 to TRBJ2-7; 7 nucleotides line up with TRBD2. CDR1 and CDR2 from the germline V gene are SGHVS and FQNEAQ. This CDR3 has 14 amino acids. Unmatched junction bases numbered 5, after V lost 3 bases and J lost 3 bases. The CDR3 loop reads CASSLGRAGYEQYF. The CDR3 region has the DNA TGTGCCAGCAGCTTGGGGAGGGCTGGCTACGAGCAGTACTTC.

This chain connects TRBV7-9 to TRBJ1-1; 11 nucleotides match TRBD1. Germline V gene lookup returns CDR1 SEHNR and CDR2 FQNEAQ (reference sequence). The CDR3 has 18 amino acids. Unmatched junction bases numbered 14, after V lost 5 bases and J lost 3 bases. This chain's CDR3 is CASSPAGTGGLRDTEAFF. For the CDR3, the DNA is TGTGCCAGCAGCCCCGCCGGGACAGGGGGTCTTAGGGACACTGAAGCTTTCTTT.

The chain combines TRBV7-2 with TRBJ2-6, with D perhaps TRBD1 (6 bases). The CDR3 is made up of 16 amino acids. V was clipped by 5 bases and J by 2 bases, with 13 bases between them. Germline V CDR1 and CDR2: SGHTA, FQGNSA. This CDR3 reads CASSTHRATGANVLTF. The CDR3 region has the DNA TGTGCCAGCAGCACTCACAGGGCAACTGGGGCCAACGTCCTGACTTTC.

CDR3 protein: CASSFMTSGGQEQYF. The CDR3 DNA reads TGCGCCAGCAGCTTTATGACTAGCGGGGGTCAAGAGCAGTACTTC. This chain links TRBV5-1 with TRBJ2-7, with 12 nucleotides matching TRBD2. The CDR3 has 15 residues. CDR1 SGHRS and CDR2 YFSETQ come from the germline V gene. V shed 2 bases, J shed 7 bases, and the junction held 7 bases outside the gene matches.

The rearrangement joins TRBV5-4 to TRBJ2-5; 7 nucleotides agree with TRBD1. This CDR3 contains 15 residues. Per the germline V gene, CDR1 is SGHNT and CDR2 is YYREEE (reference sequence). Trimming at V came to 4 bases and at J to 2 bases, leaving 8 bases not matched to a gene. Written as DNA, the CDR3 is TGTGCCAGCAGCCGGGTCCGACAGGGACAAGAGACCCAGTACTTC. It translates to CASSRVRQGQETQYF.

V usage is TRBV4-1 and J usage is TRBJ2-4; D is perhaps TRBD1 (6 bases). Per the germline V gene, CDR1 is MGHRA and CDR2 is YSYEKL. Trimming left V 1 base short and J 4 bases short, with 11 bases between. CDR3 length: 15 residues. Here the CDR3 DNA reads TGCGCCAGCAGCCAAGCGGGACATCCAAAAAACATTCAGTACTTC. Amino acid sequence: CASSQAGHPKNIQYF.